The next 32 T cell receptor beta chains were all read from a single sample in a study of OX40 agonist ivuxolimab in advanced cancers. Repertoires were generated with immunoSEQ multiplex PCR, while TCRdb's copy carries only in-frame clones and drops some. The profile shows about 110,000 clones, less than 95% of them singletons. The sequenced sample was CD4+ or CD8+ T cells sorted from blood, obtained in a trial of the OX40 agonist ivuxolimab. The receptors originated from an adult with an advanced solid tumor such as melanoma, head and neck, liver or kidney cancer.

The gene calls are TRBV29-1 and TRBJ1-1; possible D gene TRBD1, 5 bases. With 7 bases removed from V and 3 bases from J, the gap between germline ends came to 18 bases. This CDR3 has 14 residues. Germline V CDR1 and CDR2: SQVTM, ANQGSEA. This chain's CDR3 is CSGSREGRDTEAFF. As DNA, the CDR3 is TGCAGCGGATCCAGGGAAGGACGGGACACTGAAGCTTTCTTT.

This clone is a singleton in its sample. The chain uses TRBV5-4 and TRBJ2-5; no clear D gene. Trimming removed 4 bases at V and 3 bases at J, with 7 bases between. The CDR3 contains 12 residues. The germline gives CDR1 SGHNT, CDR2 YYREEE (reference sequence). The CDR3 loop reads CASSRTEETQYF. Written as DNA, the CDR3 is TGTGCCAGCAGCCGGACCGAAGAGACCCAGTACTTC.

A note on this clone: One junction end does not reproduce the germline sequence, and a read error may be involved. The chain uses TRBV30 and TRBJ1-2; 7 nucleotides line up with TRBD1. The CDR3 has 15 residues. CDR1 is GTSNPN, CDR2 SVGIG, per germline (reference sequence). CDR3 amino acids: CAWSISTGANYGYAF. The CDR3 region has the DNA TGTGCCTGGAGTATCTCTACAGGGGCCAACTATGGCTACGCCTTC.

V is TRBV7-9 and J is TRBJ2-1; maybe TRBD2 (6 bases). The CDR3 contains 13 residues. The V end was cut by 5 bases, the J end by 9 bases, with 14 bases between. In germline, CDR1 is SEHNR, CDR2 FQNEAQ (reference sequence). The CDR3 reads CASSMNPEGEQFF. The CDR3 DNA sequence: TGTGCCAGCAGCATGAACCCGGAGGGTGAGCAGTTCTTC.

The chain uses TRBV6-6 and TRBJ1-2, with D maybe TRBD1 (6 bases). V was clipped by 6 bases and J by 4 bases, with 18 bases between them. Germline values: CDR1 MNHNY, CDR2 SVGAGI (reference sequence). This CDR3 has 15 residues. Written as DNA, the CDR3 is TGTGCCAGCAGCCGGGGGGAAGGCAGGGGCTATGGCTACACCTTC. Translated: CASSRGEGRGYGYTF.

The V call is TRBV28, the J call TRBJ1-3, with unresolved D. Germline assignment: CDR1 MDHEN and CDR2 SYDVKM. V gave up 6 bases and J gave up 0 bases, with 12 bases separating them. The CDR3 is 15 residues long. The CDR3 reads CASSGPLSSGNTIYF. DNA of the CDR3: TGTGCCAGCAGCGGGCCTCTTTCCTCTGGAAACACCATATATTTT.

This sequence joins TRBV19 and TRBJ1-6; D call uncertain. CDR3 size: 13 residues. Trimming took off 5 bases at V and 7 bases at J, with 9 bases between the two ends. Germline CDR1 and CDR2: LNHDA and SQIVND (reference sequence). CDR3 residues: CASSPKKNSPLHF. CDR3 bases: TGTGCCAGTAGTCCAAAGAAGAATTCACCCCTCCACTTT.

The chain links TRBV28 to TRBJ2-7, with D possibly matching TRBD2 (6 bases). The V and J ends lost 8 bases and 0 bases respectively, with 8 bases between them. The CDR3 is made up of 12 amino acids. CDR1 and CDR2 from the germline V gene are MDHEN and SYDVKM. This CDR3 reads CASGGTSYEQYF. Written as DNA, the CDR3 is TGTGCCAGCGGGGGGACCTCCTACGAGCAGTACTTC.

This chain links TRBV30 with TRBJ1-2, with D uncertain. CDR1 is GTSNPN, CDR2 SVGIG, per germline (reference sequence). This CDR3 has 12 residues. The V end lost 7 bases, the J end lost 1 base, and 10 bases lay between the germline ends. CDR3 bases: TGTGCCTCGGGTGGGAGTAACTATGGCTACACCTTC. Translation gives CASGGSNYGYTF.

This clone was seen just once. This rearrangement joins TRBV6-5 to TRBJ2-2, with D perhaps TRBD1 (5 bases). This CDR3 comprises 14 residues. V shed 6 bases and J shed 0 bases, with 8 bases lying between them. Germline CDR1 MNHEY, CDR2 SVGAGI. This chain's CDR3 is CASSGHPNTGELFF. The CDR3 nucleotides are TGTGCCAGCAGCGGACACCCGAACACCGGGGAGCTGTTTTTT.

The chain carries TRBV7-9 and TRBJ1-1, with no clear D. This CDR3 spans 13 amino acids. V was trimmed by 6 bases and J by 0 bases, leaving 8 bases between them. Germline CDR1 is SEHNR and CDR2 is FQNEAQ (reference sequence). The CDR3 reads CASRNLMNTEAFF. The CDR3 region has the DNA TGTGCCAGCAGAAATCTGATGAACACTGAAGCTTTCTTT.

This clone has a single count. The chain is built from TRBV9 and TRBJ1-3, with TRBD1 matching over 8 bases. This CDR3 spans 15 amino acids. Germline loops: CDR1 SGDLS, CDR2 YYNGEE. The junction had 6 bases not matched to a gene; V was cut back by 5 bases and J by 2 bases. The CDR3 protein is CASRQGGGPGNTIYF. CDR3 DNA: TGTGCCAGCAGACAGGGGGGCGGACCTGGAAACACCATATATTTT.

The chain recombines TRBV6-5 with TRBJ2-5, with no clear D. The CDR3 runs 13 residues. The V end lost 2 bases, the J end lost 2 bases, and 6 bases lay between the germline ends. The germline gives CDR1 MNHEY, CDR2 SVGAGI. The CDR3 bases are TGTGCCAGCAGTTACACGCCGCAAGAGACCCAGTACTTC. As protein: CASSYTPQETQYF.

J is TRBJ2-7 and V is TRBV27; 9 nucleotides line up with TRBD1. CDR1 and CDR2 from the germline V gene are MNHEY and SMNVEV (reference sequence). There are 15 residues in the CDR3. V gave up 5 bases and J gave up 1 base; unmatched junction bases: 6. The CDR3 nucleotides are TGTGCCAGCAGTGACCGGGACAGGGCATCCTACGAGCAGTACTTC. Amino acid sequence: CASSDRDRASYEQYF.

This clone was seen once. The rearrangement links TRBV29-1 to TRBJ1-5, with 7 bases fitting TRBD1. The V gene end was trimmed by 6 bases and the J gene end by 5 bases; junction bases not matched to a gene: 10. Germline lookup yields CDR1 SQVTM and CDR2 ANQGSEA. The CDR3 length is 14 residues. DNA for the CDR3: TGCAGCGTAAGGCCGGGACAGCCATATCAGCCCCAGCATTTT. The encoded protein is CSVRPGQPYQPQHF.

J is TRBJ1-5 and V is TRBV19; D unresolved. Trimming left V 1 base short and J 3 bases short, with 7 bases between. The CDR3 loop spans 14 amino acids. Germline CDR1 and CDR2: LNHDA and SQIVND (reference sequence). CDR3 sequence: CASSIGAVNQPQHF. Written as DNA, the CDR3 is TGTGCCAGTAGTATAGGGGCAGTCAATCAGCCCCAGCATTTT.

This rearrangement joins TRBV18 to TRBJ2-7; D remains unclear. CDR3 length equals 14 residues. The V and J ends lost 0 bases and 5 bases respectively, with 11 bases between them. Germline V gene sequence: CDR1 KGHSH, CDR2 LQKENI. The CDR3 loop is CASSPPFSTDEQYF. The CDR3 region has the DNA TGTGCCAGCTCACCACCTTTCAGCACGGACGAGCAGTACTTC. The full variable domain, rest sourced from reference TRBV18 and TRBJ2-7, is NAGVMQNPRHLVRRRGQEARLRCSPMKGHSHVYWYRQLPEEGLKFMVYLQKENIIDESGMPKERFSAEFPKEGPSILRIQQVVRGDSAAYFCASSPPFSTDEQYFGPGTRLTVT.

This chain connects TRBV6-6 to TRBJ2-7; tentative D call: TRBD2 (5 bases). V lost 9 bases to trimming and J lost 3 bases, with 12 bases between them. CDR3 length: 12 residues. Germline loops: CDR1 MNHNY, CDR2 SVGAGI (reference sequence). CDR3 amino acids: CARGSENYEQYF. CDR3 in DNA: TGTGCCAGGGGGAGCGAAAACTACGAGCAGTACTTC.

Points on this clone: At one end, the junction sequence differs from germline, possibly due to a read error. The rearrangement uses TRBV18 and TRBJ2-1; 9 positions agree with TRBD1. Germline V gene lookup returns CDR1 KGHSH and CDR2 LQKENI. The CDR3 sequence is 15 residues long. As DNA, the CDR3 is TGTGCCAGCTCTCCACAGGGGGCGTCAAGCAATGAGCAGTTCTTC. Encoded protein: CASSPQGASSNEQFF.

The rearrangement uses TRBV9 and TRBJ2-5; 7 nucleotides line up with TRBD1. V trimming: 0 bases; J trimming: 5 bases; junction bases outside the gene matches: 4. This CDR3 comprises 14 residues. CDR1 and CDR2 from the germline V gene are SGDLS and YYNGEE. DNA for the CDR3: TGTGCCAGCAGCGTAGGACAGGGTATGGAGACCCAGTACTTC. It codes for CASSVGQGMETQYF.

The rearrangement links TRBV25-1 to TRBJ1-6; D gene uncertain. The germline CDR1 and CDR2 sequences are MGHDK and SYGVNS. The CDR3 loop spans 14 amino acids. Trimming pared 0 bases from V and 5 bases from J, leaving 5 bases between. CDR3 amino acids: CASSEYTDNSPLHF. The DNA of the CDR3 is TGTGCCAGCAGTGAATATACAGATAATTCACCCCTCCACTTT.

The chain has TRBV30 and TRBJ1-3; TRBD1 agrees at 7 bases. Germline V gene data show CDR1 as GTSNPN and CDR2 as SVGIG (reference sequence). V shed 3 bases and J 4 bases; nucleotides not matched to a gene: 12. This CDR3 contains 16 residues. CDR3 sequence: CAWSVLGQTTGNTIYF. Here the CDR3 DNA reads TGTGCCTGGAGCGTCCTGGGACAGACTACAGGAAACACCATATATTTT.

The rearrangement links TRBV5-1 to TRBJ2-1; 9 bases line up with TRBD2. The CDR3 contains 18 residues. Germline V gene data show CDR1 as SGHRS and CDR2 as YFSETQ. The trim removed 0 bases at V and 7 bases at J, leaving 14 bases unmatched. The CDR3 DNA reads as TGCGCCAGCAGCTTGGGCCCCGTGGGTAGCGGGGGCGCGAATGAGCAGTTCTTC. This sequence encodes CASSLGPVGSGGANEQFF.

The V gene is TRBV29-1, the J gene TRBJ1-2; D possibly corresponds to TRBD1 (6 bases). The CDR3 covers 11 residues. Trimming cost V 6 bases and J 2 bases, with 7 bases left between them. Looked up from germline, CDR1 is SQVTM and CDR2 is ANQGSEA. The CDR3 here is CSVTGNYGYTF. As DNA, the CDR3 is TGCAGCGTGACAGGCAACTATGGCTACACCTTC. The whole variable domain, filled in from reference TRBV29-1 and TRBJ1-2, reads SAVISQKPSRDICQRGTSLTIQCQVDSQVTMMFWYRQQPGQSLTLIATANQGSEATYESGFVIDKFPISRPNLTFSTLTVSNMSPEDSSIYLCSVTGNYGYTFGSGTRLTVV.

The V gene is TRBV19, the J gene TRBJ1-5; 7 positions match TRBD1. V was clipped by 4 bases and J by 0 bases; unmatched bases: 15. The CDR3 sequence is 19 residues long. The germline CDR1 and CDR2 sequences are LNHDA and SQIVND (reference sequence). The CDR3 nucleotides are TGTGCCAGTAGTACATTCCCTTGGGACAGTTCGTATAGCAATCAGCCCCAGCATTTT. It yields the protein CASSTFPWDSSYSNQPQHF.

The chain uses TRBV6-1 and TRBJ2-1; the D gene is possibly TRBD2 (6 bases). Germline V gene data show CDR1 as MNHNS and CDR2 as SASEGT. The germline V and J ends were trimmed by 8 bases and 7 bases, with 18 bases remaining between them. The CDR3 has 14 residues. The CDR3 reads CASGRRTSLNEQFF. The CDR3 DNA sequence: TGTGCCAGCGGGAGGAGGACCTCATTAAATGAGCAGTTCTTC.

V usage is TRBV6-6 and J usage is TRBJ2-3, with a possible D match to TRBD2 (5 bases). This CDR3 has 13 amino acids. Germline loops: CDR1 MNHNY, CDR2 SVGAGI (reference sequence). The V end lost 8 bases, the J end lost 1 base, and 10 bases lay between the germline ends. The DNA for the CDR3 is TGTGCCAGCCAGTCGGAGGGCACAGATACGCAGTATTTT. Translation gives CASQSEGTDTQYF.

This chain joins TRBV7-2 and TRBJ2-5; TRBD1 aligns across 10 bases. CDR3 length equals 16 residues. Germline V gives CDR1 SGHTA, CDR2 FQGNSA. The junction had 3 bases not matched to a gene; V was cut back by 1 base and J by 1 base. This chain's CDR3 is CASSLGGQGIQETQYF. As DNA, the CDR3 is TGTGCCAGCAGCTTAGGGGGACAGGGGATCCAAGAGACCCAGTACTTC.

This clone came up once. V is TRBV30 and J is TRBJ2-2; 9 nucleotides match TRBD2. This CDR3 has 18 amino acids. From germline, CDR1 is GTSNPN and CDR2 SVGIG (reference sequence). V shed 3 bases, J shed 2 bases, and the junction held 13 bases outside the gene matches. The CDR3 DNA is TGTGCCTGGAGACAAAAGGGTGCGCGGGGGGGAAACACCGGGGAGCTGTTTTTT. The encoded protein is CAWRQKGARGGNTGELFF.

The J gene is TRBJ2-2, the V gene TRBV7-8; the D is unclear. Germline V gene lookup returns CDR1 SGHVS and CDR2 FQNEAQ. Trimming took 10 bases from V and 4 from J, leaving 19 bases between them. The length of the CDR3 is 15 residues. CDR3 nucleotides: TGTGCCACCTCGTACCGACGTTGGAGCACCGGGGAGCTGTTTTTT. Translating gives CATSYRRWSTGELFF.

The gene calls are TRBV30 and TRBJ1-3; D is ambiguous. The CDR3 has 14 amino acids. V dropped 3 bases and J dropped 0 bases, with 9 bases sitting between them. Germline loops: CDR1 GTSNPN, CDR2 SVGIG (reference sequence). The CDR3 sequence: CAWRRVDSGNTIYF. CDR3 DNA sequence: TGTGCCTGGAGAAGGGTCGACTCTGGAAACACCATATATTTT.

The rearrangement uses TRBV6-6 and TRBJ1-2, with 9 bases lining up with TRBD1. The CDR3 is made up of 15 amino acids. The junction had 8 bases not matched to a gene; V was cut back by 6 bases and J by 3 bases. Germline CDR1 reads MNHNY; CDR2 reads SVGAGI (reference sequence). The CDR3 nucleotides are TGTGCCAGCAGCCCCGGGACAGGGCTCTACTATGGCTACACCTTC. As protein: CASSPGTGLYYGYTF.